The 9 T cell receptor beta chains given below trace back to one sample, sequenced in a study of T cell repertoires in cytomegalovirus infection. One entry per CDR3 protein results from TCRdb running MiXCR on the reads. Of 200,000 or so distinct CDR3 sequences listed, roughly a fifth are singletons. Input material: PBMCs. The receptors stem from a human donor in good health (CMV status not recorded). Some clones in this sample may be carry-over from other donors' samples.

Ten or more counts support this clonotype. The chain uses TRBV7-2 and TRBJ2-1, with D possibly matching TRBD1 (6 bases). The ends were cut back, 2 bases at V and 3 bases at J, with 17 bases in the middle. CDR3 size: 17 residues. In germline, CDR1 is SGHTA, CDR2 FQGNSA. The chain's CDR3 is CASSLKVRGQYYNEQFF. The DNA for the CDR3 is TGTGCCAGCAGCTTAAAGGTCCGGGGACAATACTACAATGAGCAGTTCTTC.

The CDR3 DNA is TGTGCCAGCAGCGTAGAGGCAGGGGGCGGGTACGAGCAGTACTTC. The encoded protein is CASSVEAGGGYEQYF. The chain uses TRBV9 and TRBJ2-7; 8 nucleotides line up with TRBD1. CDR3 size: 15 residues. V gave up 0 bases and J gave up 4 bases; unmatched junction bases: 6. The germline V gene has CDR1 SGDLS and CDR2 YYNGEE.

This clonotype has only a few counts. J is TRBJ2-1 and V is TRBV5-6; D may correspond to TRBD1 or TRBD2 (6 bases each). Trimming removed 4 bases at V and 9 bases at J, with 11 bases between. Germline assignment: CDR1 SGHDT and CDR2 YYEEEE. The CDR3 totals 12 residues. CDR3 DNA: TGTGCCAGCAGCCAGAAGGGGGGTGAGCAGTTCTTC. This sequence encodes CASSQKGGEQFF.

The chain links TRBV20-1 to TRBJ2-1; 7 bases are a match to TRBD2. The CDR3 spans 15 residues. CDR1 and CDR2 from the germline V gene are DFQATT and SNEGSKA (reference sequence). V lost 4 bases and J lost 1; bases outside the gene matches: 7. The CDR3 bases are TGCAGTGCTACGATAGCGGGTGCTTCCTACAATGAGCAGTTCTTC. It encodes CSATIAGASYNEQFF.

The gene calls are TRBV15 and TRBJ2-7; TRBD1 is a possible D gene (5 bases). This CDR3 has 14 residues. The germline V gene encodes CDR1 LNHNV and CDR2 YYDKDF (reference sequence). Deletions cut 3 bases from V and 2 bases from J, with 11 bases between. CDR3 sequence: CATSSATVPYEQYF. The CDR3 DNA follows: TGTGCCACCAGCAGTGCGACAGTGCCCTACGAGCAGTACTTC.

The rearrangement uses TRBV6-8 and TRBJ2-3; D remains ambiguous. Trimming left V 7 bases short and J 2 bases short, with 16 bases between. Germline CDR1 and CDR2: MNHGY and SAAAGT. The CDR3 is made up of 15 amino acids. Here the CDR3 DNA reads TGTGCCAGCACCCCCCGGCGATCTTCCACAGATACGCAGTATTTT. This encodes CASTPRRSSTDTQYF.

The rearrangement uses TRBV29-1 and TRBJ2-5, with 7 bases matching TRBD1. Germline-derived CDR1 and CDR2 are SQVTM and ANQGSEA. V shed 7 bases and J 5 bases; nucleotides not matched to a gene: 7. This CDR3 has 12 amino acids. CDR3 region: CSAGQVTETQYF. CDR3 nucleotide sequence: TGCAGCGCTGGACAGGTGACGGAGACCCAGTACTTC.

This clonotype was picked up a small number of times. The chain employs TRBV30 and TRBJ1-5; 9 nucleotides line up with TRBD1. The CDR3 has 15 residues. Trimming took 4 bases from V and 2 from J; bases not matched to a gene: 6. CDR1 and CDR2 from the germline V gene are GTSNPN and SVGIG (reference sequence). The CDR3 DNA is TGTGCCTGGACCCGGACAGGGGTGGGCAATCAGCCCCAGCATTTT. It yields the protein CAWTRTGVGNQPQHF.

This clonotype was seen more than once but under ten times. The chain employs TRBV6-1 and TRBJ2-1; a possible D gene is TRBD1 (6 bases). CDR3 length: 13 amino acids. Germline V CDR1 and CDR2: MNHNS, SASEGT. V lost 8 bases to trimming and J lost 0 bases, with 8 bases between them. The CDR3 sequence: CASGTNSYNEQFF. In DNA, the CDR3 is TGTGCCAGCGGGACAAACTCCTACAATGAGCAGTTCTTC.